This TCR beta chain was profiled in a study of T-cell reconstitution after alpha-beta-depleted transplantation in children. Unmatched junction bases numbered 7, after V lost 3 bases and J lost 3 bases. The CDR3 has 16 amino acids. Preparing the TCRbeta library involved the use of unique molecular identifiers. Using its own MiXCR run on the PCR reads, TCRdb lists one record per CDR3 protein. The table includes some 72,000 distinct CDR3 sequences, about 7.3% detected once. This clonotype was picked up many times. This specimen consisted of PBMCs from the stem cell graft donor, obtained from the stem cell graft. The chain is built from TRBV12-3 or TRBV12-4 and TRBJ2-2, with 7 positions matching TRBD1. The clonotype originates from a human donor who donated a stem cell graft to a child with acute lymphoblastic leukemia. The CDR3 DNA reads TGTGCCAGCAGTTTGGGAGACAGGGCGGACACCGGGGAGCTGTTTTTT. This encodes CASSLGDRADTGELFF.